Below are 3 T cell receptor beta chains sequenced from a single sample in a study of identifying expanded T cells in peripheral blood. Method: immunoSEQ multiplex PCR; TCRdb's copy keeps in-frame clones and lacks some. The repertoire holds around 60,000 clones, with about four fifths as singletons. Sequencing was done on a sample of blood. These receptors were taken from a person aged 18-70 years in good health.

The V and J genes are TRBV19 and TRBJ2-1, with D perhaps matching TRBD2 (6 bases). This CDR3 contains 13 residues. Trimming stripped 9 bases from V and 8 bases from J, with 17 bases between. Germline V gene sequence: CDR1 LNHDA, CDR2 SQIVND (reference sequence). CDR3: CASRLEFRDEQFF. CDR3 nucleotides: TGTGCCAGCCGACTAGAGTTTCGGGATGAGCAGTTCTTC.

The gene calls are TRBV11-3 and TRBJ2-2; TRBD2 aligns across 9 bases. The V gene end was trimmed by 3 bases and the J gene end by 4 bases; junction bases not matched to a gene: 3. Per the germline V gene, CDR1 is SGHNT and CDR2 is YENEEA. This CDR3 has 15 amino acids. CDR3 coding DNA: TGTGCCAGCAGCTTTAGCGGGAGTGTCACCGGGGAGCTGTTTTTT. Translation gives CASSFSGSVTGELFF.

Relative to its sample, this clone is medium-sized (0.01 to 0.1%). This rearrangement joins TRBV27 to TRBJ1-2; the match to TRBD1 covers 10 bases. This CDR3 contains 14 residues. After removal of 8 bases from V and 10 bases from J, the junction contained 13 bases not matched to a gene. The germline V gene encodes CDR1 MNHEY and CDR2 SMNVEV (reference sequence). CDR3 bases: TGTGCCAGCTCAACCGGGACAGGGGTTTTCGACTACACCTTC. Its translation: CASSTGTGVFDYTF.